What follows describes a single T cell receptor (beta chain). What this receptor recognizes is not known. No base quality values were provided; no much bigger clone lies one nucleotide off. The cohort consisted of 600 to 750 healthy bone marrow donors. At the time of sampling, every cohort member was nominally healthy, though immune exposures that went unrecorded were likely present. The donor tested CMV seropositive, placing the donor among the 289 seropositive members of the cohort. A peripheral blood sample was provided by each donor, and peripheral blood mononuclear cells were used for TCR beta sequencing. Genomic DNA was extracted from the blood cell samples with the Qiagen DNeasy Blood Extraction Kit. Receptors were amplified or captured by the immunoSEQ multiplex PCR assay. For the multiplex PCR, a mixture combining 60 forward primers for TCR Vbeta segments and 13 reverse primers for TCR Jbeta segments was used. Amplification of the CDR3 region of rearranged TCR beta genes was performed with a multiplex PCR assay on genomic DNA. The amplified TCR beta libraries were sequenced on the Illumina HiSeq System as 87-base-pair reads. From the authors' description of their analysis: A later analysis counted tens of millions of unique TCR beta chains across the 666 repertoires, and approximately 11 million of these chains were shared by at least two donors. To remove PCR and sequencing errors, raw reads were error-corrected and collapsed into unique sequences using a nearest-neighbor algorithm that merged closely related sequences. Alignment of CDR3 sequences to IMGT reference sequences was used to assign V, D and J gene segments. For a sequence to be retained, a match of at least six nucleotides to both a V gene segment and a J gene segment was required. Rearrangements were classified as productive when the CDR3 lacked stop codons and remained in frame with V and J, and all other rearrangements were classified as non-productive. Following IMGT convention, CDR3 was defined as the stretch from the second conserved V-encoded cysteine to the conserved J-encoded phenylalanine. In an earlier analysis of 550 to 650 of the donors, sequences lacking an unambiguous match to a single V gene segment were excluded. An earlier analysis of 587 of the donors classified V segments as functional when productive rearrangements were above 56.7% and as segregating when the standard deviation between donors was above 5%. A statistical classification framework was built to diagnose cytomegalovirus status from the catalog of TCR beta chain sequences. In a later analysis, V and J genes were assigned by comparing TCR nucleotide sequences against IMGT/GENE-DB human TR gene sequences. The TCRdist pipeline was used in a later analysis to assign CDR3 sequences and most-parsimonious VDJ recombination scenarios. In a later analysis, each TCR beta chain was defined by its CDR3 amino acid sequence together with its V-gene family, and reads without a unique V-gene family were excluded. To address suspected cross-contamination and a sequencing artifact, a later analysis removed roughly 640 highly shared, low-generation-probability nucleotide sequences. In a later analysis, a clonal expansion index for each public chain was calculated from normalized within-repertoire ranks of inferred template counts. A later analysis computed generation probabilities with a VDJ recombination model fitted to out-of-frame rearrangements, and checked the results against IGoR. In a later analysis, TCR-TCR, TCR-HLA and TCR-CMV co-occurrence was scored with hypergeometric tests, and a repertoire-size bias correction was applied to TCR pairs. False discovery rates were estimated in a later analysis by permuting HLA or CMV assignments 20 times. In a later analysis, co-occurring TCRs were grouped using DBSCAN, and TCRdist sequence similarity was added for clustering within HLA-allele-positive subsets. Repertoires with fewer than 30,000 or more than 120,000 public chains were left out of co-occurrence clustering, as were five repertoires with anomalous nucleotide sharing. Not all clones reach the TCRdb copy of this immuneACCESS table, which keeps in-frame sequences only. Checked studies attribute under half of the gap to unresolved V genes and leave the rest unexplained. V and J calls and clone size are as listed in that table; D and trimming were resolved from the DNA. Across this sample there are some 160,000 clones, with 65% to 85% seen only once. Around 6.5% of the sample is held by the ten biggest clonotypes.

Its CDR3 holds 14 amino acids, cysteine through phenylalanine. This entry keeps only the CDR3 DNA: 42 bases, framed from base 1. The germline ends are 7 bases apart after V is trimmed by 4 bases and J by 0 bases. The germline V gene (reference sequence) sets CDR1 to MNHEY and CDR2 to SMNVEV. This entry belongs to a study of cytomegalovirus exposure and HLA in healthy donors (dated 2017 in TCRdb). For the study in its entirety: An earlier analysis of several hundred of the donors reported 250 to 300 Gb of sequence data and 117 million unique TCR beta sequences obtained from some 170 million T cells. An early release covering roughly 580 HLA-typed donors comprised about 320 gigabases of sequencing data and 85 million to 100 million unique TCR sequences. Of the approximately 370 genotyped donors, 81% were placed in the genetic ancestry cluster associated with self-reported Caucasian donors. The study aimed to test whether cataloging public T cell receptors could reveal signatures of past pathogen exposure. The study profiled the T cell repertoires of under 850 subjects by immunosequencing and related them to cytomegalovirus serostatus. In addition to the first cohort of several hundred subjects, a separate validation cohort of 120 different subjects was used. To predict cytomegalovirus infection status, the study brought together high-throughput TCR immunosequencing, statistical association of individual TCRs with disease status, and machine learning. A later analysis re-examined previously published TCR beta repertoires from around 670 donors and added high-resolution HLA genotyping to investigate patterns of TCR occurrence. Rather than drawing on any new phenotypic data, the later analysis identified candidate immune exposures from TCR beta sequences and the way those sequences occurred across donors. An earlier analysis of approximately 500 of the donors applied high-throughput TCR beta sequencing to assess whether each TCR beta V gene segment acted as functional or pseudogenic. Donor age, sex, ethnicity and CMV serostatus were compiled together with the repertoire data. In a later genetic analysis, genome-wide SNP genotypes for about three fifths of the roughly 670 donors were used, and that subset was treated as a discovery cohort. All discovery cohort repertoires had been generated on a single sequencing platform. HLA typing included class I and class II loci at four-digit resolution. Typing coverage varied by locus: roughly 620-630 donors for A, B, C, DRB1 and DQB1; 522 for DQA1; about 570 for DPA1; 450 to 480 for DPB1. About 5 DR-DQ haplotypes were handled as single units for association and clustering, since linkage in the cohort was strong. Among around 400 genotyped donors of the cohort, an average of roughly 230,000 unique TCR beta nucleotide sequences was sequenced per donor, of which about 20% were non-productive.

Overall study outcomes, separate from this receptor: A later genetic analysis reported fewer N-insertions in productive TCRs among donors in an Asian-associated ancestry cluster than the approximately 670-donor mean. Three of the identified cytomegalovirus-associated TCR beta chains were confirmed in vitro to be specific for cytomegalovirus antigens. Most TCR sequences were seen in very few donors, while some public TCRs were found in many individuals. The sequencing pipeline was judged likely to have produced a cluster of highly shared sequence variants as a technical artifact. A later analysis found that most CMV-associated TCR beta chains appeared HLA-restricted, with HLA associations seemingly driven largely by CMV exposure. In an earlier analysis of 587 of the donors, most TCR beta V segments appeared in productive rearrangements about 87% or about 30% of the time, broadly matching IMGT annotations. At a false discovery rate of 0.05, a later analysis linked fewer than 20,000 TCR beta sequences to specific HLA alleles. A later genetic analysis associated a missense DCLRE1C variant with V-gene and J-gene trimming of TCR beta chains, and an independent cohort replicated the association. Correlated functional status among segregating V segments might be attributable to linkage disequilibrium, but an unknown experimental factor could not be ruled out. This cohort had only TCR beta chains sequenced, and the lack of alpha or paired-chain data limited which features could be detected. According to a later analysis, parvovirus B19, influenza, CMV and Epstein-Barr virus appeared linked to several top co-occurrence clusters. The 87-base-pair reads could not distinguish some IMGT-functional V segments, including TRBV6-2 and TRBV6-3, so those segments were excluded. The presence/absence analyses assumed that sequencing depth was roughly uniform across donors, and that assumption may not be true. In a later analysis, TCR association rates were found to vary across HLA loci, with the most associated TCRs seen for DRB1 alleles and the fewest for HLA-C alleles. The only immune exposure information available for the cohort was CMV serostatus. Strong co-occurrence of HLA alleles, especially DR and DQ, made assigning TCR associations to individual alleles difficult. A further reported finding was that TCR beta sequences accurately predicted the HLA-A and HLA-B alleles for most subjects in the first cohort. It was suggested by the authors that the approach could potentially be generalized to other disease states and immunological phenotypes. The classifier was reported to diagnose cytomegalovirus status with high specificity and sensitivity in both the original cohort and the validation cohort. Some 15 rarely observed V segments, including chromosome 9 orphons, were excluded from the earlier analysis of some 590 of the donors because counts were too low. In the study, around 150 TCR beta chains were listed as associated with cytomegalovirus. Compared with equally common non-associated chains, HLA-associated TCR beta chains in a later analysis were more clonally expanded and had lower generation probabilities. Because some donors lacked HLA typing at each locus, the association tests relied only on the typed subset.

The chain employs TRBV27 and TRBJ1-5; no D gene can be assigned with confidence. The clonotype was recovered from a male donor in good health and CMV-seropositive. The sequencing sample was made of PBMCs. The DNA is TGTGCCAGCAGTTCCTATTATAGCAATCAGCCCCAGCATTTT. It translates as CASSSYYSNQPQHF.